These 23 T cell receptor beta chains were all obtained from the same sample, sequenced in a study of cytomegalovirus exposure and HLA in healthy donors. PCR employed 60 Vbeta and 13 Jbeta primers. Sequenced by immunoSEQ multiplex PCR; TCRdb stores in-frame clones only, minus some. The sample has some 120,000 clones; roughly 70% are singletons. The sample consisted of PBMCs. The receptors originated from a woman between 35 and 50 years old in good health and CMV-seropositive.

The chain employs TRBV29-1 and TRBJ1-1, with a tentative D call TRBD1 (6 bases). Trimming removed 2 bases at V and 4 bases at J, with 14 bases between. CDR3 length: 14 residues. CDR1 and CDR2 from the germline V gene are SQVTM and ANQGSEA. The CDR3, as DNA: TGCAGCGTTGAATTAGAGGTAGGGGGCACTGAAGCTTTCTTT. It codes for CSVELEVGGTEAFF.

This clone has just a few counts. This CDR3 is CASSLRQVSGNTIYF. The CDR3 DNA sequence: TGTGCCAGCAGCTTAAGGCAGGTCTCTGGAAACACCATATATTTT. The chain employs TRBV13 and TRBJ1-3; D not certain. V lost 2 bases to trimming and J lost 0 bases, with 8 bases between them. From germline, CDR1 is PRHDT and CDR2 FYEKMQ (reference sequence). The CDR3 consists of 15 residues.

Only one count was recorded for this clone. The chain couples TRBV19 to TRBJ1-5, with TRBD1 as a possible D gene (6 bases). V gave up 5 bases and J gave up 7 bases, with 21 bases separating them. Germline lookup yields CDR1 LNHDA and CDR2 SQIVND (reference sequence). The CDR3 totals 16 residues. The CDR3 nucleotides are TGTGCCAGTAGTCCTGCCGGGACACAGAGGGTCCAGCCCCAGCATTTT. This encodes CASSPAGTQRVQPQHF.

The rearrangement links TRBV7-9 to TRBJ2-1; D might be TRBD2 (7 bases). CDR3 length equals 15 residues. Per the germline V gene, CDR1 is SEHNR and CDR2 is FQNEAQ (reference sequence). Trimming shortened V by 1 base and J by 8 bases, and 15 bases separated the two germline ends. The DNA of the CDR3 is TGTGCCAGCAGCTTAGAGGGGGTGGCGGGGGATGAGCAGTTCTTC. Amino acids: CASSLEGVAGDEQFF.

On this clone itself: At one end the junction does not follow the germline gene, possibly because of a read error. The chain combines TRBV7-9 with TRBJ2-7; no firm D call. This CDR3 comprises 12 residues. Germline CDR1 and CDR2: SEHNR and FQNEAQ (reference sequence). This chain's CDR3 is CSSSLVPLEQYF. The DNA of the CDR3 is TGTTCCAGCAGCTTAGTTCCTCTGGAGCAGTACTTC.

CDR3 DNA sequence: TGTGCCAGTAGTGCCAGCGTTTACTACGAGCAGTACTTC. It encodes CASSASVYYEQYF. The rearrangement joins TRBV19 to TRBJ2-7; D unresolved. CDR3 length equals 13 residues. V dropped 5 bases and J dropped 3 bases, with 11 bases sitting between them. The germline V gene encodes CDR1 LNHDA and CDR2 SQIVND (reference sequence).

The chain combines TRBV25-1 with TRBJ2-7; 7 bases fit TRBD2. The CDR3 length is 11 residues. CDR1 and CDR2 (germline): MGHDK, SYGVNS. J was trimmed by 3 bases and V by 8 bases; bases with no gene match: 1. CDR3 DNA sequence: TGTGCCAGCGGGGGGGTCTACGAGCAGTACTTC. Its protein is CASGGVYEQYF.

J is TRBJ1-5 and V is TRBV6-1; TRBD1 is a possible D gene (5 bases). The germline V gene has CDR1 MNHNS and CDR2 SASEGT. V dropped 8 bases and J dropped 2 bases, with 13 bases sitting between them. This CDR3 comprises 14 residues. The CDR3 loop is CASEEGSGNQPQHF. The CDR3 nucleotides are TGTGCCAGCGAGGAGGGGTCGGGCAATCAGCCCCAGCATTTT.

This chain connects TRBV16 to TRBJ1-6; tentatively, D is TRBD1 (5 bases). This CDR3 contains 15 residues. V was trimmed by 4 bases and J by 6 bases, leaving 13 bases between them. The germline CDR1 and CDR2 sequences are KGHSY and FQNENV. The CDR3 bases are TGTGCCAGCAGCCCTACTACAGGATTTAATTCACCCCTCCACTTT. Residues: CASSPTTGFNSPLHF.

The genes are TRBV7-9 and TRBJ1-1; perhaps TRBD1 as D (5 bases). The germline CDR1 and CDR2 sequences are SEHNR and FQNEAQ (reference sequence). With 5 bases removed from V and 5 bases from J, the gap between germline ends came to 15 bases. The CDR3 has 14 residues. The DNA of the CDR3 is TGTGCCAGCAGCGTACAGTCGAGGACAACTGAAGCTTTCTTT. It codes for CASSVQSRTTEAFF.

CDR3 region: CASSFGLAGVYEQFF. In DNA form, the CDR3 reads TGTGCCAGCAGCTTCGGACTAGCGGGGGTTTATGAGCAGTTCTTC. The V call is TRBV5-4, the J call TRBJ2-1; 13 nucleotides agree with TRBD2. Germline V gives CDR1 SGHNT, CDR2 YYREEE (reference sequence). This CDR3 region has 15 residues. The J segment lost 8 bases and the V segment lost 2 bases, leaving 4 bases of the junction unmatched.

The rearrangement joins TRBV7-9 to TRBJ2-7; D is unresolved. CDR1 SEHNR and CDR2 FQNEAQ come from the germline V gene (reference sequence). The CDR3 totals 13 residues. V was pared by 2 bases and J by 5 bases, with 10 bases between. The CDR3 spells CASSLQVIDEQYF. The CDR3 bases are TGTGCCAGCAGCTTACAGGTCATCGACGAGCAGTACTTC. Variable domain in full (rest from reference TRBV7-9 and TRBJ2-7): DTGVSQNPRHKITKRGQNVTFRCDPISEHNRLYWYRQTLGQGPEFLTYFQNEAQLEKSRLLSDRFSAERPKGSFSTLEIQRTEQGDSAMYLCASSLQVIDEQYFGPGTRLTVT.

This chain uses TRBV18 with TRBJ2-1; 7 bases map to TRBD2. The CDR3 spans 13 residues. The trim removed 6 bases at V and 8 bases at J, leaving 7 bases unmatched. Germline V lookup: CDR1 KGHSH, CDR2 LQKENI. The DNA for the CDR3 is TGTGCCAGCTCCCCGGGCGGGAGCGATGAGCAGTTCTTC. Amino acids: CASSPGGSDEQFF.

The rearrangement uses TRBV7-2 and TRBJ2-3, with 7 bases that match TRBD1. V dropped 5 bases and J dropped 1; count of bases not matched to a gene: 6. Per the germline V gene, CDR1 is SGHTA and CDR2 is FQGNSA. There are 15 residues in the CDR3. The CDR3 region is CASSPIGTGTDTQYF. The CDR3 coding sequence is TGTGCCAGCAGCCCTATAGGGACAGGCACAGATACGCAGTATTTT.

This chain connects TRBV10-3 to TRBJ2-2, with TRBD1 matching over 8 bases. Germline V gene sequence: CDR1 ENHRY, CDR2 SYGVKD. The CDR3 is 16 amino acids. J lost 5 bases, V lost 8 bases, and 13 bases had no gene match. The CDR3 reads CAIAAGGFGQTGELFF. DNA of the CDR3: TGTGCCATCGCGGCAGGGGGCTTTGGGCAGACCGGGGAGCTGTTTTTT.

The chain carries TRBV30 and TRBJ2-5, with D uncertain. Germline V CDR1 and CDR2: GTSNPN, SVGIG (reference sequence). Trimming removed 0 bases at V and 4 bases at J, with 3 bases between. The CDR3 runs to 11 residues. The CDR3 protein is CAWSVIETQYF. The CDR3 nucleotides read TGTGCCTGGAGTGTCATAGAGACCCAGTACTTC.

V is TRBV20-1 and J is TRBJ1-1; D uncertain. The CDR3 length is 11 residues. In germline, CDR1 is DFQATT, CDR2 SNEGSKA (reference sequence). V was cut by 6 bases and J by 7 bases, with 12 bases left in between. For the CDR3, the DNA is TGCAGTGCAGCGGGAACTTTTGAAGCTTTCTTT. Amino acids: CSAAGTFEAFF.

The CDR3 loop reads CASSPGQGLGGYTF. CDR3 nucleotides: TGTGCCAGCAGTCCGGGACAGGGTCTGGGTGGCTACACCTTC. The gene calls are TRBV28 and TRBJ1-2; the match to TRBD1 covers 9 bases. This CDR3 has 14 residues. The V gene's germline CDR1 is MDHEN and CDR2 SYDVKM. The trim removed 5 bases at V and 7 bases at J, leaving 8 bases unmatched.

This rearrangement joins TRBV5-4 to TRBJ2-1, with D unresolved. The CDR3 length is 13 residues. V lost 1 base and J lost 4, with 6 bases in between. The germline V gene has CDR1 SGHNT and CDR2 YYREEE (reference sequence). CDR3 sequence (DNA): TGTGCCAGCAGCTTGCGAGGTTACAATGAGCAGTTCTTC. It specifies CASSLRGYNEQFF. Supplemented by reference TRBV5-4 and TRBJ2-1, the full variable domain reads ETGVTQSPTHLIKTRGQQVTLRCSSQSGHNTVSWYQQALGQGPQFIFQYYREEENGRGNFPPRFSGLQFPNYSSELNVNALELDDSALYLCASSLRGYNEQFFGPGTRLTVL.

V and J are TRBV19 and TRBJ2-7, with 9 positions matching TRBD1. With 4 bases clipped from V and 3 bases from J, the junction kept 4 bases outside the gene matches. Germline CDR1 is LNHDA and CDR2 is SQIVND (reference sequence). CDR3 length: 14 amino acids. The CDR3 bases are TGTGCCAGTAGTAGGGACAGGGAAAACTACGAGCAGTACTTC. Its translation: CASSRDRENYEQYF.

In its sample, this clone was seen once. This chain links TRBV28 with TRBJ1-2; 11 bases align to TRBD1. The germline V gene encodes CDR1 MDHEN and CDR2 SYDVKM. The CDR3 has 17 amino acids. Germline trimming cut 6 bases from V and 2 bases from J; bases unmatched to any gene: 11. CDR3 DNA: TGTGCCAGCAGGACCCCCGGACAGGGGGCTTCCAACTATGGCTACACCTTC. Protein product: CASRTPGQGASNYGYTF.

V gene TRBV11-2 combines with J gene TRBJ2-7, with D perhaps matching TRBD1 (6 bases). V was clipped by 0 bases and J by 4 bases, with 13 bases between them. The CDR3 contains 15 residues. CDR1 and CDR2 from the germline V gene are SGHAT and FQNNGV. The DNA for the CDR3 is TGTGCCAGCAGCTTAGATCGGGACACTGGTTACGAGCAGTACTTC. This encodes CASSLDRDTGYEQYF.

The V call is TRBV5-8, the J call TRBJ1-6; 8 bases are a match to TRBD1. Germline values: CDR1 SGHTS, CDR2 YDEGEE. The CDR3 is 19 residues long. J lost 0 bases, V lost 0 bases, and 8 bases had no gene match. CDR3 amino acids: CASSLGAPTGVSYNSPLHF. The CDR3 nucleotides read TGTGCCAGCAGCTTGGGAGCCCCGACAGGGGTCTCCTATAATTCACCCCTCCACTTT.